The 22 T cell receptor beta chains presented below share a single source sample, sequenced in a study of regulatory T cells in long-lasting Graves disease. Described time point: newly diagnosed GD, antithyroid drugs for less than 3 months. PBMC RNA served as the TCR library source. TCR beta libraries were built with iRepertoire HTBI primers and Arm-PCR of CDR3 regions. Each CDR3 protein is one row after TCRdb ran MiXCR on the multiplex PCR reads. The data hold 380,000 or so distinct CDR3 sequences, with about 16% observed a single time. This same sample was also taken into another study, of T cells in Graves' hyperthyroidism and ophthalmopathy.

The source was peripheral blood mononuclear cells (PBMCs), collected at new diagnosis, from a patient treated with antithyroid drugs. These receptors were obtained from a woman younger than 35 with Graves disease.

This clonotype was observed at least ten times. V usage is TRBV11-2 and J usage is TRBJ1-5; no definite D call. Trimming pared 0 bases from V and 2 bases from J, leaving 8 bases between. The germline gives CDR1 SGHAT, CDR2 FQNNGV. This CDR3 spans 15 amino acids. Here the CDR3 reads CASSLEGFGNQPQHF. CDR3 DNA: TGTGCCAGCAGCTTAGAAGGGTTCGGCAATCAGCCCCAGCATTTT. Complete variable domain (other parts from reference TRBV11-2 and TRBJ1-5): EAGVAQSPRYKIIEKRQSVAFWCNPISGHATLYWYQQILGQGPKLLIQFQNNGVVDDSQLPKDRFSAERLKGVDSTLKIQPAKLEDSAVYLCASSLEGFGNQPQHFGDGTRLSIL.

This clonotype has more than one count but fewer than ten. The chain carries TRBV10-3 and TRBJ2-6; unclear D gene. Looked up from germline, CDR1 is ENHRY and CDR2 is SYGVKD. There are 16 residues in the CDR3. V was trimmed by 9 bases and J by 0 bases, leaving 15 bases between them. This chain's CDR3 is CAISLTAFSGANVLTF. CDR3 nucleotides: TGTGCCATTTCTCTGACTGCTTTCTCTGGGGCCAACGTCCTGACTTTC.

The chain is built from TRBV2 and TRBJ2-7; TRBD2 aligns across 11 bases. The trim removed 6 bases at V and 6 bases at J, leaving 7 bases unmatched. Germline lookup yields CDR1 SNHLY and CDR2 FYNNEI. The CDR3 contains 14 residues. The CDR3 nucleotides read TGTGCCAGCAGGCAACTAGCGGGAGTCTTCGAGCAGTACTTC. Translation: CASRQLAGVFEQYF.

The rearrangement joins TRBV2 to TRBJ2-7, with 14 bases lining up with TRBD2. V gave up 5 bases and J gave up 1 base; unmatched junction bases: 13. The CDR3 has 19 residues. The germline V gene has CDR1 SNHLY and CDR2 FYNNEI. In DNA, the CDR3 is TGTGCCAGCAGTACCGGGACTAGCGGGAGAGCCCTCCGGTCCTACGAGCAGTACTTC. It is translated as CASSTGTSGRALRSYEQYF.

This clonotype was found many times. V usage is TRBV5-5 and J usage is TRBJ2-2, with 9 bases lining up with TRBD1. Losses at the gene ends were 2 bases for V and 0 bases for J; bases not matched to a gene: 2. Germline V CDR1 and CDR2: SGHKS, YYEKEE (reference sequence). There are 16 residues in the CDR3. This chain's CDR3 is CASSLRDRANTGELFF. The DNA of the CDR3 is TGTGCCAGCAGCTTACGGGACAGGGCGAACACCGGGGAGCTGTTTTTT.

This clonotype showed up many times. The chain links TRBV6-1 to TRBJ1-1, with TRBD1 as a possible D gene (5 bases). The CDR3 is 13 residues long. Per the germline V gene, CDR1 is MNHNS and CDR2 is SASEGT. V lost 4 bases, J lost 3 bases, and 9 bases lay in between. DNA of the CDR3: TGTGCCAGCAGTGCCATGGGGGACACTGAAGCTTTCTTT. It specifies CASSAMGDTEAFF.

This clonotype was seen ten or more times. The chain uses TRBV20-1 and TRBJ2-1; TRBD2 aligns across 13 bases. The CDR3 runs 19 residues. The germline V gene encodes CDR1 DFQATT and CDR2 SNEGSKA (reference sequence). Unmatched junction bases numbered 14, after V lost 2 bases and J lost 4 bases. This chain's CDR3 is CSARPPRTSGGPSYNEQFF. Written as DNA, the CDR3 is TGCAGTGCTAGACCTCCACGGACTAGCGGGGGACCGTCATACAATGAGCAGTTCTTC.

The rearrangement joins TRBV5-1 to TRBJ2-5; 7 nucleotides agree with TRBD2. The CDR3 sequence is 14 residues long. CDR1 SGHRS and CDR2 YFSETQ come from the germline V gene. J was trimmed by 2 bases and V by 2 bases; bases with no gene match: 3. The CDR3 DNA reads TGCGCCAGCAGCTTCCCTAGCGGACAAGAGACCCAGTACTTC. Translating gives CASSFPSGQETQYF.

A few counts support this clonotype. V is TRBV19 and J is TRBJ1-1; perhaps TRBD1 as D (5 bases). CDR3 length: 18 amino acids. Looked up from germline, CDR1 is LNHDA and CDR2 is SQIVND (reference sequence). The germline V and J ends were trimmed by 1 base and 5 bases, with 23 bases remaining between them. The CDR3 region has the DNA TGTGCCAGTAGTATAGGGAGGGGCAGAGGTAGAGGAAGGACTGAAGCTTTCTTT. Its translation: CASSIGRGRGRGRTEAFF.

This clonotype was recorded many times. V and J are TRBV7-8 and TRBJ2-1; TRBD1 matches 8 bases. The germline V gene has CDR1 SGHVS and CDR2 FQNEAQ. The CDR3 extends over 15 amino acids. Trimming at V came to 3 bases and at J to 2 bases, leaving 3 bases not matched to a gene. CDR3 sequence reads: CASSLRTGTYNEQFF. The CDR3 region has the DNA TGTGCCAGCAGCTTGCGGACAGGGACCTACAATGAGCAGTTCTTC.

The sample holds many counts of this clonotype. This chain joins TRBV29-1 and TRBJ2-2; tentatively, D is TRBD1 (5 bases). The germline V and J ends were trimmed by 4 bases and 1 base, with 10 bases remaining between them. The CDR3 length is 14 residues. Germline values: CDR1 SQVTM, CDR2 ANQGSEA. This chain's CDR3 is CSVATALNTGELFF. The CDR3 nucleotides are TGCAGCGTTGCGACAGCCTTGAACACCGGGGAGCTGTTTTTT.

The V gene is TRBV19, the J gene TRBJ2-7; D unclear. The V gene's germline CDR1 is LNHDA and CDR2 SQIVND (reference sequence). V lost 1 base and J 0 bases, leaving 10 bases between the germline ends. This CDR3 has 15 residues. CDR3 residues: CASSIGTQYSYEQYF. CDR3 nucleotide sequence: TGTGCCAGTAGTATAGGGACGCAGTACTCCTACGAGCAGTACTTC.

This clonotype was found many times. The rearrangement joins TRBV3-1 to TRBJ1-1; D unclear. The CDR3 consists of 11 residues. Germline V gene sequence: CDR1 LGHDT, CDR2 YNNKEL (reference sequence). V lost 7 bases, J lost 11 bases, and 14 bases lay in between. The CDR3: CASKALLGAFF. CDR3 DNA sequence: TGTGCCAGCAAGGCCCTTTTGGGGGCTTTCTTT.

This clonotype was observed at least ten times. The chain couples TRBV29-1 to TRBJ1-1; weak D call: TRBD1 (5 bases). In germline, CDR1 is SQVTM, CDR2 ANQGSEA. CDR3 length: 13 amino acids. Trimming took off 7 bases at V and 1 base at J, with 13 bases between the two ends. As DNA, the CDR3 is TGCAGCGCCGTCGACAGACAGAACACTGAAGCTTTCTTT. Protein: CSAVDRQNTEAFF.

This clonotype was seen repeatedly, ten times or more. This chain connects TRBV5-1 to TRBJ1-2; D not certain. Trimming left V 2 bases short and J 3 bases short, with 11 bases between. CDR3 size: 14 residues. Germline values: CDR1 SGHRS, CDR2 YFSETQ. The chain's CDR3 is CASSLQPLDYGYTF. CDR3 coding DNA: TGCGCCAGCAGCTTACAGCCACTAGACTATGGCTACACCTTC.

This clonotype was counted a few times. The CDR3 DNA reads as TGTGCCAGCAGCTTAGTGGGACAGCCCTATGGCTACACCTTC. This gives the protein CASSLVGQPYGYTF. The J gene is TRBJ1-2, the V gene TRBV7-9, with 7 nucleotides matching TRBD1. Germline values: CDR1 SEHNR, CDR2 FQNEAQ (reference sequence). The CDR3 is 14 residues long. With V trimmed by 1 base and J by 4 bases, 3 bases remained unmatched.

This clonotype has a count of ten or more. V gene TRBV30 combines with J gene TRBJ1-2; the D is unclear. This CDR3 is built from 12 residues. V lost 1 base and J 4 bases, leaving 7 bases between the germline ends. Germline V gene data show CDR1 as GTSNPN and CDR2 as SVGIG (reference sequence). CDR3 in amino acids: CAWSEQLYGYTF. The CDR3 DNA sequence: TGTGCCTGGAGTGAACAGCTCTATGGCTACACCTTC.

V gene TRBV5-1 combines with J gene TRBJ1-2, with unresolved D. V was trimmed by 0 bases and J by 4 bases, leaving 13 bases between them. The CDR3 totals 15 residues. The germline gives CDR1 SGHRS, CDR2 YFSETQ. CDR3 sequence reads: CASSLDNRQSYGYTF. The CDR3 DNA sequence: TGCGCCAGCAGCTTGGATAACAGACAATCCTATGGCTACACCTTC.

Of note for this clonotype: Since a much larger clone is just one base distant, this may be a read error. The chain's CDR3 is CASSEEISGMQYF. The CDR3 region has the DNA TGTGCCAGCAGTGAAGAGATAAGCGGAATGCAGTACTTC. The chain is built from TRBV2 and TRBJ2-5; possibly TRBD2 for D (5 bases). Trimming stripped 1 base from V and 11 bases from J, with 14 bases between. Germline V gene lookup returns CDR1 SNHLY and CDR2 FYNNEI. The CDR3 is 13 residues long.

The table lists this clonotype with a few counts. This chain links TRBV9 with TRBJ2-3; D not resolved. Germline lookup yields CDR1 SGDLS and CDR2 YYNGEE. The V gene lost 4 bases and the J gene lost 6 bases, with 6 bases spanning the gap. The CDR3 is 11 residues long. The chain's CDR3 is CASSRRDTQYF. The DNA of the CDR3 is TGTGCCAGCAGCCGGCGTGATACGCAGTATTTT.

The sample holds many counts of this clonotype. The chain is built from TRBV5-1 and TRBJ1-2; 10 bases match TRBD1. The CDR3 covers 17 residues. Germline trimming cut 3 bases from V and 3 bases from J; bases unmatched to any gene: 11. Germline lookup yields CDR1 SGHRS and CDR2 YFSETQ. The CDR3 spells CASSSARGTGAHYGYTF. DNA of the CDR3: TGCGCCAGCAGCTCAGCACGCGGGACAGGGGCGCACTATGGCTACACCTTC.

The chain recombines TRBV25-1 with TRBJ2-7; 7 bases agree with TRBD1. This CDR3 comprises 15 residues. With 5 bases clipped from V and 1 base from J, the junction kept 8 bases outside the gene matches. The germline gives CDR1 MGHDK, CDR2 SYGVNS. The CDR3 sequence: CASSPGQPISYEQYF. CDR3 coding DNA: TGTGCCAGCAGTCCGGGACAGCCGATTTCCTACGAGCAGTACTTC.